The entry below describes one T cell receptor (beta chain). Its antigen remains unknown. This sample is drawn from a study of OX40 agonist ivuxolimab in advanced cancers. Overall study: Patients' therapy was ivuxolimab, an antibody that acts as an agonist of OX40 (CD134).

Profiled with immunoSEQ multiplex PCR; TCRdb holds only in-frame clones, not every one. The data contain tens of thousands of clones, less than 95% of them singletons. This CDR3 is built from 13 residues. The ends were cut back, 3 bases at V and 1 base at J, with 7 bases in the middle. The germline gives CDR1 SGHRS, CDR2 YFSETQ. Study results and caveats: Mean expanded clone counts were higher in CD8+ than CD4+ T cells.

This receptor was obtained from an adult with an advanced solid tumor such as melanoma, head and neck, liver or kidney cancer. Sequencing used CD4+ or CD8+ T cells sorted from blood, obtained in a trial of the OX40 agonist ivuxolimab. The V gene is TRBV5-1, the J gene TRBJ2-5; the D gene is possibly TRBD2 (6 bases). This CDR3 is CASSWGVQETQYF. CDR3 nucleotides: TGCGCCAGCAGCTGGGGGGTCCAAGAGACCCAGTACTTC.